These 5 T cell receptor beta chains were all obtained from the same sample, sequenced in a study of blood T cell repertoires in COVID-19. Clones were sequenced by immunoSEQ multiplex PCR, and TCRdb holds only the in-frame ones, with some missing. The sample consists of 190,000 or so clones, more than 75% of them appearing once. The sequenced material came from PBMCs or T cells enriched from blood (not recorded which). Source of these receptors: a woman aged 25 to 39 who had recovered from COVID-19.

The chain carries TRBV4-1 and TRBJ1-2; 7 bases line up with TRBD1. V gave up 1 base and J gave up 8 bases; unmatched junction bases: 16. The CDR3 is made up of 17 amino acids. Germline assignment: CDR1 MGHRA and CDR2 YSYEKL. The chain's CDR3 is CASSQVIVQGLSSGYTF. The CDR3 DNA follows: TGCGCCAGCAGCCAAGTCATAGTACAGGGGTTATCGTCCGGCTACACCTTC.

The CDR3 DNA sequence: TGTGCCAGCAGCTTAGAGGGACTAGTGGGAGCCTTCACCGGGGAGCTGTTTTTT. This codes for CASSLEGLVGAFTGELFF. The chain links TRBV7-9 to TRBJ2-2; the match to TRBD2 covers 8 bases. Germline V gene lookup returns CDR1 SEHNR and CDR2 FQNEAQ (reference sequence). Germline trimming cut 1 base from V and 4 bases from J; bases unmatched to any gene: 11. The CDR3 consists of 18 residues.

The V gene is TRBV14, the J gene TRBJ2-3; 9 bases agree with TRBD2. Trimming at V came to 5 bases and at J to 4 bases, leaving 10 bases not matched to a gene. Germline V gene lookup returns CDR1 SGHDN and CDR2 FVKESK. The CDR3 loop spans 16 amino acids. Written as DNA, the CDR3 is TGTGCCAGCAGCAATAATCTAGCGGGGCTACCAGATACGCAGTATTTT. Residues: CASSNNLAGLPDTQYF.

The gene calls are TRBV5-6 and TRBJ2-7; maybe TRBD1 (6 bases). V dropped 4 bases and J dropped 3 bases, with 17 bases sitting between them. The CDR3 length is 15 residues. Germline-derived CDR1 and CDR2 are SGHDT and YYEEEE. In DNA, the CDR3 is TGTGCCAGCAGCCGAACAGGGTCCCGGCTCTACGAGCAGTACTTC. It specifies CASSRTGSRLYEQYF. The whole variable domain, filled in from reference TRBV5-6 and TRBJ2-7, reads DAGVTQSPTHLIKTRGQQVTLRCSPKSGHDTVSWYQQALGQGPQFIFQYYEEEERQRGNFPDRFSGHQFPNYSSELNVNALLLGDSALYLCASSRTGSRLYEQYFGPGTRLTVT.

The chain links TRBV5-1 to TRBJ2-3, with TRBD2 matching 7 bases. Losses at the gene ends were 4 bases for V and 1 base for J; bases not matched to a gene: 6. Germline assignment: CDR1 SGHRS and CDR2 YFSETQ. This CDR3 spans 15 amino acids. The CDR3 DNA is TGCGCCAGCAGCCCACTAACTAGCGGCACAGATACGCAGTATTTT. It encodes CASSPLTSGTDTQYF.